These T cell receptor beta chains were read from a single sample in a study of naive and memory T cell subsets. Each CDR3 protein is one row after TCRdb ran MiXCR on the UMI-ligation and nested PCR reads. The sample records some 83,000 distinct CDR3 sequences, 13% being singletons. The sample was central memory CD4+ T cells from blood. The receptors here all came from a human donor in good health. The CDR3 runs from the conserved cysteine through the conserved F or W. A D gene is named only where the DNA matches it firmly. Where a row states a size, it is once, few, many or the class of an expanded clone; other rows omit it.

v_gene	abundance	j_gene	d_gene	CDR3aa	CDR3nt
TRBV24-1	NA	TRBJ2-5	TRBD1	CATSDDRADQETQYF	TGTGCCACCAGCGACGACAGGGCCGATCAAGAGACCCAGTACTTC
TRBV20-1	NA	TRBJ2-3	NA	CSASSTGDTQYF	TGCAGTGCTAGTTCGACAGGAGATACGCAGTATTTT
TRBV5-1	few	TRBJ2-1	TRBD2	CASSTGLAGYNEQFF	TGCGCCAGCAGCACCGGACTAGCGGGGTACAATGAGCAGTTCTTC
TRBV29-1	few	TRBJ2-3	NA	CSARTQGSGADTQYF	TGCAGCGCAAGAACTCAGGGTTCTGGGGCAGATACGCAGTATTTT
TRBV2	few	TRBJ2-1	TRBD2	CASRQGTSVSYNEQFF	TGTGCCAGCAGGCAAGGGACTAGCGTGTCCTACAATGAGCAGTTCTTC
TRBV7-8	NA	TRBJ2-7	NA	CASSAGWAGTYEQYF	TGTGCCAGCAGCGCCGGGTGGGCGGGAACGTACGAGCAGTACTTC
TRBV20-1	few	TRBJ2-2	TRBD1	CSASNRGTGELFF	TGCAGTGCTAGTAACAGGGGAACCGGGGAGCTGTTTTTT
TRBV7-2	NA	TRBJ2-1	NA	CASSLLLALSSYNEQFF	TGTGCCAGCAGCTTATTGTTGGCGCTGAGCTCCTACAATGAGCAGTTCTTC
TRBV20-1	NA	TRBJ1-2	TRBD1	CSVAVQGASYYGYTF	TGCAGTGTTGCTGTACAGGGGGCGTCCTACTATGGCTACACCTTC
TRBV3-1	many	TRBJ2-7	NA	CASSQSGGTAAREQYF	TGTGCCAGCAGCCAAAGTGGAGGAACGGCAGCTCGGGAGCAGTACTTC
TRBV5-5	NA	TRBJ2-3	NA	CASGDGSTDTQYF	TGTGCCAGCGGGGACGGAAGCACAGATACGCAGTATTTT
TRBV7-2	few	TRBJ1-1	TRBD1	CASSLGGQGRTEAFF	TGTGCCAGCAGCTTAGGGGGACAGGGTCGGACTGAAGCTTTCTTT
TRBV7-2	NA	TRBJ1-5	NA	CASSLDGGQPQHF	TGTGCCAGCAGCTTAGATGGCGGTCAGCCCCAGCATTTT
TRBV24-1	NA	TRBJ2-2	TRBD1	CATSDPRAGGFVGELFF	TGTGCCACCAGTGATCCTCGAGCAGGGGGCTTTGTCGGGGAGCTGTTTTTT
TRBV7-9	few	TRBJ2-2	NA	CASSSASRASTGELFF	TGTGCCAGCAGCTCGGCTAGTAGGGCAAGCACCGGGGAGCTGTTTTTT
TRBV12-3/TRBV12-4	few	TRBJ2-3	NA	CASSLERADTQYF	TGTGCCAGCAGTTTAGAGAGGGCCGATACGCAGTATTTT
TRBV6-6	many	TRBJ2-5	TRBD2	CASSYWTSGTQETQYF	TGTGCCAGCAGTTACTGGACTAGCGGCACACAAGAGACCCAGTACTTC
TRBV12-3/TRBV12-4	many	TRBJ2-7	TRBD2	CASTASGIVSEQYF	TGTGCCAGCACCGCTAGCGGGATAGTATCCGAGCAGTACTTC
TRBV10-3	few	TRBJ2-5	NA	CAISDPVRETQYF	TGTGCCATCAGTGATCCTGTTCGCGAGACCCAGTACTTC
TRBV7-2	NA	TRBJ2-2	NA	CASSPSGIRSSGELFF	TGTGCCAGCAGTCCATCCGGGATTAGAAGTTCCGGGGAGCTGTTTTTT
TRBV20-1	NA	TRBJ2-5	TRBD2	CSALRLAGTQETQYF	TGCAGTGCTCTAAGACTAGCGGGAACACAAGAGACCCAGTACTTC
TRBV29-1	NA	TRBJ2-3	NA	CSVLNRGGSTDTQYF	TGCAGCGTGTTGAACAGGGGAGGGAGCACAGATACGCAGTATTTT